These 32 T cell receptor beta chains came from one sample sequenced in a study of cytomegalovirus exposure and HLA in healthy donors. Researchers ran the PCR with 60 Vbeta and 13 Jbeta primers. Using immunoSEQ multiplex PCR, the repertoire was profiled, and TCRdb retains in-frame clones only, with some absent. Its table lists just over 50,000 clones. The source material was PBMCs. The source is a woman in her sixties in good health and CMV-seropositive.

The V and J genes are TRBV19 and TRBJ2-1; D might be TRBD1 (6 bases). Germline V lookup: CDR1 LNHDA, CDR2 SQIVND (reference sequence). The V end was cut by 3 bases, the J end by 5 bases, with 11 bases between. The CDR3 spans 14 residues. In DNA, the CDR3 is TGTGCCAGTAGTATCACAGGGCCAAACAATGAGCAGTTCTTC. Its translation: CASSITGPNNEQFF.

The rearrangement joins TRBV25-1 to TRBJ2-5; 10 bases agree with TRBD1. Germline V gene data show CDR1 as MGHDK and CDR2 as SYGVNS. V trimming: 4 bases; J trimming: 3 bases; junction bases outside the gene matches: 8. This CDR3 region has 16 residues. As DNA, the CDR3 is TGTGCCAGCAGTGGCTCCCCGGGACAGGGGAAAGAGACCCAGTACTTC. Encoded protein: CASSGSPGQGKETQYF. Filled out from reference TRBV25-1 and TRBJ2-5, the complete variable domain reads EADIYQTPRYLVIGTGKKITLECSQTMGHDKMYWYQQDPGMELHLIHYSYGVNSTEKGDLSSESTVSRIRTEHFPLTLESARPSHTSQYLCASSGSPGQGKETQYFGPGTRLLVL.

The chain is built from TRBV27 and TRBJ2-3, with TRBD2 matching 9 bases. The CDR3 loop spans 13 amino acids. Trimming removed 6 bases from V and 4 bases from J; junction bases left unmatched: 2. Germline assignment: CDR1 MNHEY and CDR2 SMNVEV (reference sequence). This chain's CDR3 is CASRSSGADTQYF. The CDR3 DNA reads as TGTGCCAGCAGATCTAGCGGGGCAGATACGCAGTATTTT.

The gene calls are TRBV29-1 and TRBJ1-5, with a tentative D call TRBD1 (6 bases). There are 13 residues in the CDR3. Germline CDR1 is SQVTM and CDR2 is ANQGSEA. Between the trimmed V and J ends, which lost 6 bases and 3 bases, there was a span of 12 bases. The CDR3 DNA sequence: TGCAGCGTCCGGGACAACCACAATCAGCCCCAGCATTTT. It codes for CSVRDNHNQPQHF. The variable domain in full, with the rest retrieved from reference TRBV29-1 and TRBJ1-5, is SAVISQKPSRDICQRGTSLTIQCQVDSQVTMMFWYRQQPGQSLTLIATANQGSEATYESGFVIDKFPISRPNLTFSTLTVSNMSPEDSSIYLCSVRDNHNQPQHFGDGTRLSIL.

The rearrangement links TRBV27 to TRBJ1-1; 8 bases match TRBD1. Per the germline V gene, CDR1 is MNHEY and CDR2 is SMNVEV (reference sequence). The J segment lost 0 bases and the V segment lost 4 bases, leaving 22 bases of the junction unmatched. The CDR3 length is 21 residues. The CDR3: CASSSDPILQGVVRLNTEAFF. DNA for the CDR3: TGTGCCAGCAGTTCGGACCCCATACTACAGGGGGTGGTGAGGCTGAACACTGAAGCTTTCTTT.

The chain combines TRBV7-6 with TRBJ1-5; D might be TRBD1 (6 bases). V lost 5 bases and J 11 bases, leaving 19 bases between the germline ends. This CDR3 is 14 amino acids long. The V gene's germline CDR1 is SGHVS and CDR2 FNYEAQ. The CDR3, as DNA: TGTGCCAGCAGCCATATGGGGGCCGAGGGGGCCCAGCATTTT. Its protein product is CASSHMGAEGAQHF.

The V gene is TRBV29-1, the J gene TRBJ2-3; possibly TRBD1 for D (6 bases). Deletions cut 3 bases from V and 3 bases from J, with 16 bases between. The CDR3 is 15 amino acids. CDR1 is SQVTM, CDR2 ANQGSEA, per germline. The CDR3 bases are TGCAGCGTTGACGCCCGCGACAGGAGAACAGATACGCAGTATTTT. This gives the protein CSVDARDRRTDTQYF.

J is TRBJ1-2 and V is TRBV6-1, with 8 bases identical to TRBD1. In germline, CDR1 is MNHNS, CDR2 SASEGT. J was trimmed by 2 bases and V by 4 bases; bases with no gene match: 3. This CDR3 comprises 14 residues. CDR3: CASSGTGLNYGYTF. The CDR3 nucleotides read TGTGCCAGCAGTGGGACAGGGTTGAACTATGGCTACACCTTC.

V is TRBV19 and J is TRBJ1-2; TRBD1 aligns across 8 bases. The germline V gene has CDR1 LNHDA and CDR2 SQIVND (reference sequence). Unmatched junction bases numbered 6, after V lost 4 bases and J lost 5 bases. CDR3 length: 14 amino acids. CDR3 nucleotides: TGTGCCAGTAGTACTGACAGGGGTTGGTATGGCTACACCTTC. Encoded protein: CASSTDRGWYGYTF. The complete variable domain, with remaining parts taken from reference TRBV19 and TRBJ1-2, reads DGGITQSPKYLFRKEGQNVTLSCEQNLNHDAMYWYRQDPGQGLRLIYYSQIVNDFQKGDIAEGYSVSREKKESFPLTVTSAQKNPTAFYLCASSTDRGWYGYTFGSGTRLTVV.

About this clone: One junction end does not reproduce the germline sequence, and a read error may be involved. The chain carries TRBV7-7 and TRBJ1-1; a weak D match, TRBD1 (5 bases). This CDR3 region has 14 residues. Germline CDR1 is SSHAT and CDR2 is FNYEAQ (reference sequence). CDR3 DNA sequence: TGTGCTAGCAGCCCACTTGGGGGGGACACTGAAGCTTTCTTT. It codes for CASSPLGGDTEAFF. The full variable domain, rest sourced from reference TRBV7-7 and TRBJ1-1, is GAGVSQSPRYKVTKRGQDVTLRCDPISSHATLYWYQQALGQGPEFLTYFNYEAQPDKSGLPSDRFSAERPEGSISTLTIQRTEQRDSAMYRCASSPLGGDTEAFFGQGTRLTVV.

The chain combines TRBV5-1 with TRBJ2-5; no definite D call. CDR1 and CDR2 (germline): SGHRS, YFSETQ. Trimming removed 5 bases from V and 2 bases from J, with 10 bases in between. The CDR3 contains 13 residues. Here the CDR3 DNA reads TGCGCCAGCAGTAGCAGCCCGCAAGAGACCCAGTACTTC. Residues: CASSSSPQETQYF.

The genes are TRBV7-6 and TRBJ1-4; D gene uncertain. Germline assignment: CDR1 SGHVS and CDR2 FNYEAQ. V was shortened by 1 base and J by 3 bases, with 12 bases between the two germline ends. This CDR3 comprises 16 residues. This CDR3 reads CASSLGPVLSNEKLFF. The CDR3 region has the DNA TGTGCCAGCAGCTTAGGGCCAGTCCTGTCTAATGAAAAACTGTTTTTT.

The J gene is TRBJ2-7, the V gene TRBV5-8, with 8 bases matching TRBD1. V dropped 0 bases and J dropped 7; count of bases not matched to a gene: 6. The CDR3 length is 14 residues. In germline, CDR1 is SGHTS, CDR2 YDEGEE. The CDR3 nucleotides read TGTGCCAGCAGCTTGGTCCAGGGGGCAGGGGAGCAGTACTTC. It yields the protein CASSLVQGAGEQYF. Full variable domain (remainder filled in from reference TRBV5-8 and TRBJ2-7): EAGVTQSPTHLIKTRGQQATLRCSPISGHTSVYWYQQALGLGLQFLLWYDEGEERNRGNFPPRFSGRQFPNYSSELNVNALELEDSALYLCASSLVQGAGEQYFGPGTRLTVT.

With regard to this clone: The sample holds other DNA sequences that translate to the same CDR3. The chain recombines TRBV2 with TRBJ1-5; D is undetermined. This CDR3 region has 12 residues. V lost 3 bases, J lost 4 bases, and 4 bases lay in between. Germline V gene sequence: CDR1 SNHLY, CDR2 FYNNEI. This CDR3 reads CASSDGNQPQHF. The CDR3 nucleotides are TGTGCCAGCAGTGACGGGAATCAGCCCCAGCATTTT.

The chain couples TRBV29-1 to TRBJ1-3, with D unclear. The CDR3 is 15 amino acids. CDR1 and CDR2 from the germline V gene are SQVTM and ANQGSEA. V was pared by 4 bases and J by 4 bases, with 17 bases between. The CDR3 DNA is TGCAGCGTTGCGACCGGGGATTTAGCGGGAAACACCATATATTTT. Residues: CSVATGDLAGNTIYF.

The chain carries TRBV5-1 and TRBJ2-7, with D tentatively TRBD1 (5 bases). CDR3 size: 14 residues. Germline CDR1 is SGHRS and CDR2 is YFSETQ. With 2 bases removed from V and 3 bases from J, the gap between germline ends came to 12 bases. The CDR3 DNA sequence: TGCGCCAGCAGCTTTTCAACAGGTCTCTACGAGCAGTACTTC. Its protein product is CASSFSTGLYEQYF. Filled out from reference TRBV5-1 and TRBJ2-7, the complete variable domain reads KAGVTQTPRYLIKTRGQQVTLSCSPISGHRSVSWYQQTPGQGLQFLFEYFSETQRNKGNFPGRFSGRQFSNSRSEMNVSTLELGDSALYLCASSFSTGLYEQYFGPGTRLTVT.

The chain uses TRBV28 and TRBJ1-3, with D uncertain. V was pared by 7 bases and J by 0 bases, with 13 bases between. This CDR3 comprises 15 residues. Per the germline V gene, CDR1 is MDHEN and CDR2 is SYDVKM. DNA for the CDR3: TGTGCCAGCAATCCCGCGGGGAACTCTGGAAACACCATATATTTT. This translates into CASNPAGNSGNTIYF.

The genes are TRBV25-1 and TRBJ2-7, with TRBD1 matching over 11 bases. CDR1 is MGHDK, CDR2 SYGVNS, per germline. Trimming removed 6 bases from V and 5 bases from J; junction bases left unmatched: 12. The CDR3 spans 16 residues. CDR3 bases: TGTGCCAGCAGGGGCCCTCGACCGGGACAGGGGGACGAGCAGTACTTC. Encoded protein: CASRGPRPGQGDEQYF.

The gene calls are TRBV10-3 and TRBJ1-1; D remains unclear. The CDR3 covers 14 residues. Trimming removed 0 bases at V and 1 base at J, with 6 bases between. CDR1 ENHRY and CDR2 SYGVKD come from the germline V gene. CDR3 nucleotide sequence: TGTGCCATCAGTGAGTCCGACAAGAACACTGAAGCTTTCTTT. Amino acids: CAISESDKNTEAFF.

Concerning this clone itself: At one end the junction does not follow the germline gene, possibly because of a read error. This chain uses TRBV29-1 with TRBJ2-2; TRBD2 might be the D (5 bases). Germline-derived CDR1 and CDR2 are SQVTM and ANQGSEA. The CDR3 is 14 residues long. The CDR3 here is CSVEGSGDTGELFF. The CDR3 nucleotides are TGCAGCGTCGAAGGATCCGGGGACACCGGGGAGCTGTTTTTT.

The gene calls are TRBV11-2 and TRBJ1-6; D is undetermined. The germline gives CDR1 SGHAT, CDR2 FQNNGV. The CDR3 is 14 residues long. V dropped 5 bases and J dropped 2 bases, with 7 bases sitting between them. The CDR3 DNA reads TGTGCCAGCAGCCCTCGGGCCTATAATTCACCCCTCCACTTT. It is translated as CASSPRAYNSPLHF.

This chain uses TRBV5-1 with TRBJ1-4; D remains ambiguous. The CDR3 runs 16 residues. CDR1 and CDR2 (germline): SGHRS, YFSETQ. V was trimmed by 0 bases and J by 2 bases, leaving 11 bases between them. This CDR3 is CASSLAGSFTNEKLFF. The CDR3 DNA reads as TGCGCCAGCAGCTTGGCCGGGTCTTTTACTAATGAAAAACTGTTTTTT.

V and J are TRBV4-3 and TRBJ1-2, with a tentative D call TRBD1 (6 bases). Trimming took off 4 bases at V and 7 bases at J, with 13 bases between the two ends. The CDR3 covers 13 residues. The germline V gene has CDR1 LGHNA and CDR2 YSLEER. CDR3 sequence (DNA): TGCGCCAGCAGCCCCGGGGGGCGGGCTGGCTACACCTTC. The encoded protein is CASSPGGRAGYTF.

The rearrangement uses TRBV19 and TRBJ1-6; D unclear. The CDR3 loop spans 15 amino acids. Trimming pared 0 bases from V and 7 bases from J, leaving 10 bases between. Germline V CDR1 and CDR2: LNHDA, SQIVND (reference sequence). CDR3 sequence (DNA): TGTGCCAGTAGTATAGATATGGAGGACAATTCACCCCTCCACTTT. Translation: CASSIDMEDNSPLHF.

Note on this clone: One junction end disagrees with the germline gene, perhaps due to a read error. The V call is TRBV20-1, the J call TRBJ1-2; no reliable D call. CDR3 size: 10 residues. Germline-derived CDR1 and CDR2 are DFQATT and SNEGSKA (reference sequence). CDR3 amino acids: CSASLLWESF. In DNA form, the CDR3 reads TGCAGTGCTAGTTTACTCTGGGAGTCCTTC.

Turning to this clone: A junction boundary mismatches the germline segment, possibly from a read error. The CDR3 here is CASSGNKGAETQYF. The CDR3 DNA sequence: TGTGCTAGCAGCGGAAACAAGGGGGCAGAGACCCAGTACTTC. J is TRBJ2-5 and V is TRBV7-7; 7 bases line up with TRBD1. CDR3 size: 14 residues. Looked up from germline, CDR1 is SSHAT and CDR2 is FNYEAQ (reference sequence).

V is TRBV27 and J is TRBJ2-5; D might be TRBD2 (5 bases). The CDR3 length is 13 residues. Deletions cut 2 bases from V and 5 bases from J, with 9 bases between. Germline lookup yields CDR1 MNHEY and CDR2 SMNVEV (reference sequence). The CDR3 here is CASSLRDRETQYF. CDR3 nucleotides: TGTGCCAGCAGTTTACGGGATCGGGAGACCCAGTACTTC.

The chain links TRBV9 to TRBJ2-7; TRBD2 aligns across 12 bases. Germline loops: CDR1 SGDLS, CDR2 YYNGEE. V shed 4 bases and J 7 bases; nucleotides not matched to a gene: 12. The CDR3 length is 16 residues. The CDR3 DNA reads TGTGCCAGCAGCAATAAACTAGCGGGGGGCCCAGGGGAGCAGTACTTC. Translated, it gives CASSNKLAGGPGEQYF. Based on the CDR3 plus reference TRBV9 and TRBJ2-7, the full variable domain is DSGVTQTPKHLITATGQRVTLRCSPRSGDLSVYWYQQSLDQGLQFLIQYYNGEERAKGNILERFSAQQFPDLHSELNLSSLELGDSALYFCASSNKLAGGPGEQYFGPGTRLTVT.

This chain connects TRBV11-2 to TRBJ2-3; D remains ambiguous. The CDR3 is 14 residues long. The V end was cut by 1 base, the J end by 2 bases, with 7 bases between. The germline CDR1 and CDR2 sequences are SGHAT and FQNNGV. The CDR3 here is CASSLVSITDTQYF. CDR3 DNA: TGTGCCAGCAGCTTAGTTAGCATCACAGATACGCAGTATTTT.

V is TRBV2 and J is TRBJ1-6; D unresolved. Germline V gene lookup returns CDR1 SNHLY and CDR2 FYNNEI. The CDR3 is 15 amino acids. V lost 2 bases, J lost 7 bases, and 12 bases lay in between. The CDR3 nucleotides are TGTGCCAGCAGTGAACTCTTACGAGGGAATTCACCCCTCCACTTT. It encodes CASSELLRGNSPLHF.

The chain carries TRBV7-6 and TRBJ2-7; the match to TRBD1 covers 9 bases. The V gene end was trimmed by 1 base and the J gene end by 6 bases; junction bases not matched to a gene: 4. The CDR3 consists of 14 residues. Germline CDR1 reads SGHVS; CDR2 reads FNYEAQ. CDR3 coding DNA: TGTGCCAGCAGCTTAGAGACAGGGGGTTTCGAGCAGTACTTC. Protein product: CASSLETGGFEQYF.

This chain links TRBV4-1 with TRBJ2-3; 11 bases align to TRBD2. The CDR3 totals 16 residues. V was pared by 4 bases and J by 0 bases, with 3 bases of the junction left unmatched. Germline loops: CDR1 MGHRA, CDR2 YSYEKL. CDR3 in amino acids: CASSPRTSGSTDTQYF. CDR3 sequence (DNA): TGCGCCAGCAGCCCGCGGACTAGCGGGAGCACAGATACGCAGTATTTT.